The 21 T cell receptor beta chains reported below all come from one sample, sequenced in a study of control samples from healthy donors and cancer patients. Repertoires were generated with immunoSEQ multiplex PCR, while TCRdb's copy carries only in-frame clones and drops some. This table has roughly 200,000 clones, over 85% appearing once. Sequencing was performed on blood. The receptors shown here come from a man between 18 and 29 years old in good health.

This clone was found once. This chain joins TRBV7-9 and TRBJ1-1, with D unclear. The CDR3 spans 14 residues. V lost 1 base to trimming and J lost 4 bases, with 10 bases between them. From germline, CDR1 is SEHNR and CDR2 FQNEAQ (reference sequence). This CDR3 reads CASSLERQFTEAFF. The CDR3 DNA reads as TGTGCCAGCAGCTTAGAGCGCCAGTTCACTGAAGCTTTCTTT. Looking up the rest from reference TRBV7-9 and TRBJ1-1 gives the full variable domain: DTGVSQNPRHKITKRGQNVTFRCDPISEHNRLYWYRQTLGQGPEFLTYFQNEAQLEKSRLLSDRFSAERPKGSFSTLEIQRTEQGDSAMYLCASSLERQFTEAFFGQGTRLTVV.

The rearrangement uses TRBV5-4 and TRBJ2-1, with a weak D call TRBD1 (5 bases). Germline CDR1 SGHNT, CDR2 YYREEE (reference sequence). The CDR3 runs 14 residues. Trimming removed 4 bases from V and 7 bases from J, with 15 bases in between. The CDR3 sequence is CASSAPSRANEQFF. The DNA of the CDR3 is TGTGCCAGCAGCGCTCCGTCCAGGGCTAATGAGCAGTTCTTC.

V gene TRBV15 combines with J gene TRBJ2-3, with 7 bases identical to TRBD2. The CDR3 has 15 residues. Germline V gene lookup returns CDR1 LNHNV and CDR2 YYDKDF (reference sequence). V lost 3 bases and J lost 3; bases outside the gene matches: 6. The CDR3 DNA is TGTGCCACCAGCAGCCGGGGGGAAACGACAGATACGCAGTATTTT. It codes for CATSSRGETTDTQYF.

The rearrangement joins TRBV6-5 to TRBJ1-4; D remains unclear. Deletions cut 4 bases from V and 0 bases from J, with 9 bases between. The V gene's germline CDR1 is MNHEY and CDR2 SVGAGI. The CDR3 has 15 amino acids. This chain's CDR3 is CASSLWTATNEKLFF. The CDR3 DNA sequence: TGTGCCAGCAGTTTATGGACGGCAACTAATGAAAAACTGTTTTTT.

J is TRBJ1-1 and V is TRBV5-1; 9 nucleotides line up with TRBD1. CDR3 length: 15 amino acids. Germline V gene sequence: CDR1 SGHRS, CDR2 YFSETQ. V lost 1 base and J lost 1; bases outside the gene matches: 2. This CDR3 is CASSLRTGANTEAFF. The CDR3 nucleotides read TGCGCCAGCAGCTTGAGGACAGGGGCGAACACTGAAGCTTTCTTT.

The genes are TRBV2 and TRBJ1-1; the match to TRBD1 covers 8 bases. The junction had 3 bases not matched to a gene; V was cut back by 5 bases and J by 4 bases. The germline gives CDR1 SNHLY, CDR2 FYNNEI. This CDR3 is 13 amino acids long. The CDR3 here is CASSRQGSTEAFF. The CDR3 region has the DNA TGTGCCAGCAGTCGACAGGGGAGCACTGAAGCTTTCTTT.

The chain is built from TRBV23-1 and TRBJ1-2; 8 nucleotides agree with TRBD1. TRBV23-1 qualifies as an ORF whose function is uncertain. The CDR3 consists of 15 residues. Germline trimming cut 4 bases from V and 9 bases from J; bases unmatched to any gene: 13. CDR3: CASSRLRGRGSRYTF. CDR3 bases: TGCGCCAGCAGTCGCCTCAGGGGGCGCGGGTCCCGCTACACCTTC.

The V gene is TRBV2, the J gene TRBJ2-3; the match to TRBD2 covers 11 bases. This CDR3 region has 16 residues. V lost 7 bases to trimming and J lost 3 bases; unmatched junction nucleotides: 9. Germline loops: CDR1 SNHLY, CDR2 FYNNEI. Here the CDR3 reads CASIPRLAGTTDTQYF. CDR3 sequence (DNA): TGTGCCAGCATCCCAAGACTAGCGGGGACGACAGATACGCAGTATTTT.

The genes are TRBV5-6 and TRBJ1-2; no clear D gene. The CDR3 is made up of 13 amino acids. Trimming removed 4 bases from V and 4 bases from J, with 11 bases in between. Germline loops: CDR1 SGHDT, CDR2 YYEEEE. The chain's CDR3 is CASSRTAVYGYTF. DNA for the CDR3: TGTGCCAGCAGCCGCACGGCCGTCTATGGCTACACCTTC.

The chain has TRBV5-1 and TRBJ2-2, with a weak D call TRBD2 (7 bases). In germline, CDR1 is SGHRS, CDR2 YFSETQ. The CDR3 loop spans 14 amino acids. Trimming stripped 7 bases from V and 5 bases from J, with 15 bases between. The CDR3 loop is CASQKGGHTGELFF. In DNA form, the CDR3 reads TGCGCCAGCCAGAAGGGGGGGCATACCGGGGAGCTGTTTTTT.

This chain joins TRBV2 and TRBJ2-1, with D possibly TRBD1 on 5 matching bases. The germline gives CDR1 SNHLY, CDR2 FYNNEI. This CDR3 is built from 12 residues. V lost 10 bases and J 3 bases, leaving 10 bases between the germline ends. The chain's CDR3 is CATPDSYNEQFF. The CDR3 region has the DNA TGTGCCACGCCCGACAGCTACAATGAGCAGTTCTTC.

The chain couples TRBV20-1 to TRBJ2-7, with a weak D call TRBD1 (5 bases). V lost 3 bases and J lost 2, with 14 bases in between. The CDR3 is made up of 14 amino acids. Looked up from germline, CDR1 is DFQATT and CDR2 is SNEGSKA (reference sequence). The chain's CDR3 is CSASRTQNPYEQYF. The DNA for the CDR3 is TGCAGTGCTAGTCGGACACAAAATCCCTACGAGCAGTACTTC.

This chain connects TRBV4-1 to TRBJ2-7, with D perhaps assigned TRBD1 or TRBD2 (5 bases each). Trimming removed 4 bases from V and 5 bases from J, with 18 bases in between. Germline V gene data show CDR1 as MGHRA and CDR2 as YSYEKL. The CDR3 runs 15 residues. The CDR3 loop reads CASSLITGTRNEQYF. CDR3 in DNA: TGCGCCAGCAGCCTAATTACCGGGACCAGAAACGAGCAGTACTTC.

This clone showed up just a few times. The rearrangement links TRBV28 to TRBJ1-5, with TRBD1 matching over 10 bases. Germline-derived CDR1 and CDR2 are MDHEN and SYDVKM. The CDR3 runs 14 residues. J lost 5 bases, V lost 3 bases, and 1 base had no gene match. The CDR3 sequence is CASSLTGGHQPQHF. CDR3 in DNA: TGTGCCAGCAGTTTGACAGGGGGCCATCAGCCCCAGCATTTT.

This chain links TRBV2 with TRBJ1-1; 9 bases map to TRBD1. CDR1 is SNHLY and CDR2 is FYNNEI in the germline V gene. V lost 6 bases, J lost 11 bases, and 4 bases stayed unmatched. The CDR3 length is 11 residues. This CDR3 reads CASRAGTGAFF. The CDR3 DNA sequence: TGTGCCAGCAGGGCCGGGACAGGGGCTTTCTTT.

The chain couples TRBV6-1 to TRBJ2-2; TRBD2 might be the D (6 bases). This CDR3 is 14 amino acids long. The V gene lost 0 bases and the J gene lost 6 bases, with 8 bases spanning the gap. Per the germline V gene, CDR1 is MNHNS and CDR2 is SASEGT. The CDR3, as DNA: TGTGCCAGCAGTGAAGCGGGGGGTCCCGGGGAGCTGTTTTTT. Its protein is CASSEAGGPGELFF.

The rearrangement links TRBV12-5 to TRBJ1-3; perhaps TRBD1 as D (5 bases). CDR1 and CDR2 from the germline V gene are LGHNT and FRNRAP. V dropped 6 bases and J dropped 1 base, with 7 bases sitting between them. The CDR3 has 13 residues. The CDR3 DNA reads TGTGCTAGTGGAGAGGGGTCTGGAAACACCATATATTTT. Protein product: CASGEGSGNTIYF.

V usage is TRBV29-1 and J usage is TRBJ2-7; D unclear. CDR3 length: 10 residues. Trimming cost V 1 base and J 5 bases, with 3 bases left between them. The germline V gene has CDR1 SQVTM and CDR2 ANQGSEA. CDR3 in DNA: TGCAGCGTTGAAGTGGACGAGCAGTACTTC. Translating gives CSVEVDEQYF.

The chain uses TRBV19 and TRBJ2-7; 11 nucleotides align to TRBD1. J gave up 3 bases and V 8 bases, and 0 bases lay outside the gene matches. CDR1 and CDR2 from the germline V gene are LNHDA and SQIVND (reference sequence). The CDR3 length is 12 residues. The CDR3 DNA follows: TGTGCCAGTGGGACAGGGGGCTACGAGCAGTACTTC. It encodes CASGTGGYEQYF.

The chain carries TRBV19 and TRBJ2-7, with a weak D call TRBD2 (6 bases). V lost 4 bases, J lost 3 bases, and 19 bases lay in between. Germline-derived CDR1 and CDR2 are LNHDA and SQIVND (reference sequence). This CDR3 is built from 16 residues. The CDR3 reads CASSTRGVGGDYEQYF. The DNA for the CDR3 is TGTGCCAGTAGTACCAGAGGGGTGGGGGGTGACTACGAGCAGTACTTC.

The CDR3 loop is CASSLRGANYGYTF. The CDR3 bases are TGTGCCAGCAGCTTGCGAGGGGCTAACTATGGCTACACCTTC. The J gene is TRBJ1-2, the V gene TRBV11-2; D possibly corresponds to TRBD1 (5 bases). Trimming removed 3 bases from V and 0 bases from J, with 8 bases in between. The CDR3 runs 14 residues. Germline lookup yields CDR1 SGHAT and CDR2 FQNNGV.